A single TCR beta chain is shown here with its context. What it recognizes is unknown. This sample stems from a study of cytomegalovirus exposure and HLA in healthy donors. Study results and limitations: From TCR beta sequences, most subjects' HLA-A and HLA-B alleles were reportedly predicted accurately. It was in a later analysis that TCR association rates were seen to vary by HLA locus, highest for DRB1 and lowest for HLA-C.

CDR1 and CDR2 (germline): MNHNY, SVGAGI (reference sequence). The V gene lost 2 bases and the J gene lost 9 bases, with 16 bases spanning the gap. CDR3 length: 14 residues. A multiplex PCR was run with 60 Vbeta primers and 13 Jbeta primers. TCRdb keeps only in-frame clones here, not all; method: immunoSEQ multiplex PCR. Found here are some 100,000 clones, 80% to 90% of them singletons; the top ten hold more than 1%. This clonotype originated in a woman between 18 and 29 years old in good health and CMV-seronegative. Sample: PBMCs. The V and J genes are TRBV6-6 and TRBJ1-1, with TRBD1 as a possible D gene (6 bases). The CDR3 nucleotides read TGTGCCAGCAGTTACAGGGGGACATCCGACAAAGCTTTCTTT. Translation gives CASSYRGTSDKAFF.